These 13 T cell receptor beta chains were sequenced from one sample in a study of T cell responses to AZD1222 COVID-19 vaccine. Sequenced by immunoSEQ multiplex PCR; TCRdb stores in-frame clones only, minus some. The sample lists approximately 150,000 clones, about 91% seen once, with less than 1.3% in the top ten. This sample comprised peripheral blood, obtained 28 days after the second AZD1222 dose. The source of these receptors is an adult who received the AZD1222 COVID-19 vaccine.

This rearrangement joins TRBV5-6 to TRBJ1-5; D may be TRBD1 (5 bases). The germline V gene has CDR1 SGHDT and CDR2 YYEEEE. Trimming shortened V by 2 bases and J by 6 bases, and 12 bases separated the two germline ends. The CDR3 extends over 14 amino acids. This chain's CDR3 is CASSLWGSGQPQHF. The CDR3 DNA follows: TGTGCCAGCAGCTTATGGGGGTCTGGTCAGCCCCAGCATTTT.

The rearrangement joins TRBV5-1 to TRBJ2-7; TRBD1 matches 9 bases. The junction had 4 bases not matched to a gene; V was cut back by 2 bases and J by 1 base. CDR1 is SGHRS and CDR2 is YFSETQ in the germline V gene. The CDR3 spans 15 residues. This CDR3 is CASSFRDRESYEQYF. CDR3 in DNA: TGCGCCAGCAGCTTCCGGGACAGGGAATCCTACGAGCAGTACTTC.

The sample holds one count of this clone. The J gene is TRBJ1-5, the V gene TRBV18; D remains unclear. Germline V gene data show CDR1 as KGHSH and CDR2 as LQKENI. V was trimmed by 1 base and J by 4 bases, leaving 11 bases between them. The CDR3 loop spans 15 amino acids. The CDR3 spells CASSPLSERNQPQHF. The CDR3 coding sequence is TGTGCCAGCTCACCACTCTCGGAGAGGAATCAGCCCCAGCATTTT.

The V call is TRBV6-5, the J call TRBJ1-6, with 9 bases fitting TRBD1. The CDR3 is 14 residues long. J was trimmed by 7 bases and V by 4 bases; bases with no gene match: 2. Per germline, CDR1 MNHEY and CDR2 SVGAGI. CDR3 in amino acids: CASSFDRGNSPLHF. The CDR3 DNA is TGTGCCAGCAGTTTTGACAGGGGGAATTCACCCCTCCACTTT.

This chain links TRBV29-1 with TRBJ1-2; D is perhaps TRBD1 (6 bases). Germline loops: CDR1 SQVTM, CDR2 ANQGSEA. Trimming stripped 4 bases from V and 4 bases from J, with 19 bases between. The CDR3 has 15 amino acids. CDR3 DNA sequence: TGCAGCGTTGGGACCCTCTGGGGGCAGGTCTATGGCTACACCTTC. Protein sequence: CSVGTLWGQVYGYTF.

The chain carries TRBV14 and TRBJ2-7; TRBD1 aligns across 8 bases. CDR3 length equals 20 residues. Trimming cost V 3 bases and J 0 bases; bases outside gene matches: 19. The V gene's germline CDR1 is SGHDN and CDR2 FVKESK. The CDR3 nucleotides are TGTGCCAGCAGCCATATTTCGCGGACAGGGTTACCGAGAGGCTCCTACGAGCAGTACTTC. Residues: CASSHISRTGLPRGSYEQYF. Based on the CDR3 plus reference TRBV14 and TRBJ2-7, the full variable domain is EAGVTQFPSHSVIEKGQTVTLRCDPISGHDNLYWYRRVMGKEIKFLLHFVKESKQDESGMPNNRFLAERTGGTYSTLKVQPAELEDSGVYFCASSHISRTGLPRGSYEQYFGPGTRLTVT.

The chain carries TRBV3-1 (or the pseudogene TRBV3-2) and TRBJ1-5; D unclear. The ends were cut back, 4 bases at V and 3 bases at J, with 10 bases in the middle. The CDR3 has 14 amino acids. CDR1 and CDR2 from the germline V gene are LGHDT and YNNKEL (reference sequence). This chain's CDR3 is CASSLGVINQPQHF. CDR3 sequence (DNA): TGTGCCAGCAGCCTCGGGGTGATCAATCAGCCCCAGCATTTT.

The V call is TRBV14, the J call TRBJ2-7; D might be TRBD1 (6 bases). The CDR3 is 13 amino acids. CDR1 is SGHDN, CDR2 FVKESK, per germline. Trimming took 4 bases from V and 5 from J, leaving 12 bases between them. The CDR3 coding sequence is TGTGCCAGCAGCCGTTACAGGGCAAACGAGCAGTACTTC. It specifies CASSRYRANEQYF.

The chain has TRBV10-3 and TRBJ1-2, with D uncertain. The CDR3 sequence is 12 residues long. CDR1 ENHRY and CDR2 SYGVKD come from the germline V gene. Trimming took 4 bases from V and 7 from J, leaving 10 bases between them. Written as DNA, the CDR3 is TGTGCCATCAGTGCCCCAGTGTCTGGCTACACCTTC. Encoded protein: CAISAPVSGYTF.

The rearrangement links TRBV6-5 to TRBJ1-2, with TRBD1 as a possible D gene (5 bases). The CDR3 totals 15 residues. V lost 5 bases, J lost 1 base, and 14 bases lay in between. Germline V gene sequence: CDR1 MNHEY, CDR2 SVGAGI. The CDR3 sequence is CASSPGRGSNYGYTF. The CDR3 DNA is TGTGCCAGCAGTCCAGGGCGGGGGAGTAACTATGGCTACACCTTC.

The chain couples TRBV10-2 to TRBJ2-1; D possibly corresponds to TRBD2 (7 bases). Trimming cost V 0 bases and J 4 bases, with 10 bases left between them. Germline values: CDR1 WSHSY, CDR2 SAAADI. The CDR3 is 15 amino acids. CDR3 loop: CASSESGGRYNEQFF. CDR3 in DNA: TGCGCCAGCAGTGAGTCGGGGGGGCGGTACAATGAGCAGTTCTTC.

The chain uses TRBV7-2 and TRBJ1-2; D is unresolved. The CDR3 runs 13 residues. From germline, CDR1 is SGHTA and CDR2 FQGNSA. Trimming removed 5 bases from V and 4 bases from J, with 11 bases in between. Here the CDR3 reads CASSLSVSYGYTF. DNA of the CDR3: TGTGCCAGCAGCCTCTCAGTGAGCTATGGCTACACCTTC.

V usage is TRBV27 and J usage is TRBJ2-5; perhaps TRBD2 as D (6 bases). The DNA end is more similar to TRBJ2-7, so the J call may be wrong. Germline V gene lookup returns CDR1 MNHEY and CDR2 SMNVEV (reference sequence). The CDR3 is 15 residues long. The CDR3 DNA reads as TGTGCCAGCAGCCTACGGGCGGGGAGGTCCTACGAGCAGTACTTC. Translated, it gives CASSLRAGRSYEQYF.